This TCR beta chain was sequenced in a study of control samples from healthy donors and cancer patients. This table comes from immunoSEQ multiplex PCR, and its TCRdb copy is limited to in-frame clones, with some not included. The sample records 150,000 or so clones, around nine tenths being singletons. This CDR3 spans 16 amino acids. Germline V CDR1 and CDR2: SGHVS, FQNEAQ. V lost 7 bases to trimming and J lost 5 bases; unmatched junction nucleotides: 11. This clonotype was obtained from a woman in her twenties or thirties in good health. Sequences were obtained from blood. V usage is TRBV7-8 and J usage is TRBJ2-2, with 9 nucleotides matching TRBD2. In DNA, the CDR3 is TGTGCCAGCACCAAACCGGGACTAGCCTCGACCGGGGAGCTGTTTTTT. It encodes CASTKPGLASTGELFF.